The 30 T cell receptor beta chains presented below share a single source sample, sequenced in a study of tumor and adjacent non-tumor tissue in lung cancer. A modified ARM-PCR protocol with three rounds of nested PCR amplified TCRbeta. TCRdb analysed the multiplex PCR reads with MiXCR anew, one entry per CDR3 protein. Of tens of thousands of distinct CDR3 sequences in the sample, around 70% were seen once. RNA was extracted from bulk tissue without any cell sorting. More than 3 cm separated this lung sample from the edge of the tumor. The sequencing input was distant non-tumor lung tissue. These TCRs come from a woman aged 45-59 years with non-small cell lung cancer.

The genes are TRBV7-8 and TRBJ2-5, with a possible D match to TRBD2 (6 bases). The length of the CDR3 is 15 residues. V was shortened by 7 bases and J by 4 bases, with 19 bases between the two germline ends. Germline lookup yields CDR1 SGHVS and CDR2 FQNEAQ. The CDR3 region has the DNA TGTGCCAGCACCGCTGGGACTCGCTTTGGAGAGACCCAGTACTTC. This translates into CASTAGTRFGETQYF.

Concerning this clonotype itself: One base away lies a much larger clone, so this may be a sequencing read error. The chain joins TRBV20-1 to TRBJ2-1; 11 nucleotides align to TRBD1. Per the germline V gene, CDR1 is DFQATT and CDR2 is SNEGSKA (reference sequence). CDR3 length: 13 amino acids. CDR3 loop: CSAYGQGADEQSF. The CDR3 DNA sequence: TGCAGTGCCTATGGACAGGGGGCGGATGAGCAGTCCTTC.

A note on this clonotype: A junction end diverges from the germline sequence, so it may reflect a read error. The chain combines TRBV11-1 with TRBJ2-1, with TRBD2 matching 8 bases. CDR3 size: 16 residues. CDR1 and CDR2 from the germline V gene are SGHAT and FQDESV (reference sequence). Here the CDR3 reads CVSRKYGLAGGNERFF. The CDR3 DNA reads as TGTGTCAGCAGAAAGTATGGGCTAGCGGGCGGTAATGAGCGGTTCTTC.

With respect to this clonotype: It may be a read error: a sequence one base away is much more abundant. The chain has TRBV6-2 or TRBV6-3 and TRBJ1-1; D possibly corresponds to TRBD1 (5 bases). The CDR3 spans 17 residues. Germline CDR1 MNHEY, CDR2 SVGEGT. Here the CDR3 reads CASSYRSPPGLNTDAFF. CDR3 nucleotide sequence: TGTGCCAGCAGTTACAGATCCCCCCCGGGACTGAACACTGATGCTTTCTTT.

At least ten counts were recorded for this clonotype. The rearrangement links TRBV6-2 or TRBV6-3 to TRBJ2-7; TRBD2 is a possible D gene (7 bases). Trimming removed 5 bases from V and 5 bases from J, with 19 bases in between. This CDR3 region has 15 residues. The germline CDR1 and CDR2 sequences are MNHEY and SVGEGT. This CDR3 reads CASSTRPGGRNEQYF. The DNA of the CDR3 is TGTGCCAGCAGTACGAGGCCCGGGGGGCGGAACGAGCAGTACTTC.

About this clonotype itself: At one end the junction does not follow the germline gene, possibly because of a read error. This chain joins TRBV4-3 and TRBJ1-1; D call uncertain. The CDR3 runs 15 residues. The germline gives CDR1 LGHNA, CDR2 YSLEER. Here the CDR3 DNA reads TGCGCCAGCATCCAAGGCTTTCTCGGCGGAACTGAAGCTTTCTTT. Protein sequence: CASIQGFLGGTEAFF.

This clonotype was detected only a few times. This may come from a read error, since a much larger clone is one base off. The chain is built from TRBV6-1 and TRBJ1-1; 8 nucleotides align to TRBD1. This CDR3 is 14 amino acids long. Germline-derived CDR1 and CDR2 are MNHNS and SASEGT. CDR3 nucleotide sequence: TGTGCCAGCAGTGAAAGGACAGGGAACACTGGAGCTTTCTTT. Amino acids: CASSERTGNTGAFF.

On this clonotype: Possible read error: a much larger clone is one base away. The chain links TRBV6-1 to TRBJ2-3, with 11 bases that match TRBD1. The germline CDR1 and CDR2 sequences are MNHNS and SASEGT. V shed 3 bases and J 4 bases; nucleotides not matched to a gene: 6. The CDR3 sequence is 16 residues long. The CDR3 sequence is CASSDEGTGGADTQYF. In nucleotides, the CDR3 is TGTGCCAGCAGTGATGAAGGGACAGGGGGTGCAGATACGCAGTATTTT.

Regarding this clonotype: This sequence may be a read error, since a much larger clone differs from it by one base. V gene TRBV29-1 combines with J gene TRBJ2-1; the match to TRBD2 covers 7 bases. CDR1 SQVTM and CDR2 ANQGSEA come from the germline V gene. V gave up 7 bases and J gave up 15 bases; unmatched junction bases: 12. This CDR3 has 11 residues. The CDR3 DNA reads TGCAGCGGTAGAAGGGCTAGCGGTTCGTTCTTC. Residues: CSGRRASGSFF.

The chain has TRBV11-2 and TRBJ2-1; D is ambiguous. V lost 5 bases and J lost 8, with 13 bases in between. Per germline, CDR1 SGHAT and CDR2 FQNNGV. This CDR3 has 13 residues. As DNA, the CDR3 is TGTGCCAGCAGCCTCAACAGCAACGATGAGCAGTTCTTC. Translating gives CASSLNSNDEQFF.

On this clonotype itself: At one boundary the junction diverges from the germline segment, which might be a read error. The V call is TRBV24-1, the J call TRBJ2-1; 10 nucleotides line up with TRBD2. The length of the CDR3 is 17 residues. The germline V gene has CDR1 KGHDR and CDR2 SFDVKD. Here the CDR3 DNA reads TGTGCCACTAGTGATGTAAGCGGGAGGGCCGATATAAATGAGCAGTTCTTC. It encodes CATSDVSGRADINEQFF.

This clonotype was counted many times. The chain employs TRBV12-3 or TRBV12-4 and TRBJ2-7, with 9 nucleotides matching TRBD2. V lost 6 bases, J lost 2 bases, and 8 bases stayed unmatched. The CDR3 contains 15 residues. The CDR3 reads CASRLGTSFPYEQYF. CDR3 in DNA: TGTGCCAGCAGACTTGGGACTAGCTTTCCCTACGAGCAGTACTTC.

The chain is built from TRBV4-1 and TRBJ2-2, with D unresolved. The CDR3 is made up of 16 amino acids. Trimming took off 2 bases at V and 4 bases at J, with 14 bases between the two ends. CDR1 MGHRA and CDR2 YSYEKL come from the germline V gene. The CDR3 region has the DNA TGCGCCAGCAGCCAAAGGTTGTGGACGGGCACCGGGGAGCTGTTTTTT. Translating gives CASSQRLWTGTGELFF.

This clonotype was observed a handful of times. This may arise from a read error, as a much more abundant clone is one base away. The CDR3 nucleotides read TGTGCCAGCAGCAACGATCTCGGGAGAGCGACAGATACGCAGTATTTT. Residues: CASSNDLGRATDTQYF. This chain uses TRBV4-2 with TRBJ2-3, with D possibly TRBD2 on 6 matching bases. The V and J ends lost 5 bases and 3 bases respectively, with 18 bases between them. Germline V gene sequence: CDR1 LGHNA, CDR2 YNFKEQ. The CDR3 contains 16 residues.

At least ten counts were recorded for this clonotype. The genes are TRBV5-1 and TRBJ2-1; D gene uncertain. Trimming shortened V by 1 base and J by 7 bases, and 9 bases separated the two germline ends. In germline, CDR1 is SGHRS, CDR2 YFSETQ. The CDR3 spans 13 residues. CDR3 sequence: CASSLLGSNEQFF. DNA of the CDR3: TGCGCCAGCAGCTTGTTGGGTTCGAATGAGCAGTTCTTC. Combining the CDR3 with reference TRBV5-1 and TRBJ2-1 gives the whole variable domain KAGVTQTPRYLIKTRGQQVTLSCSPISGHRSVSWYQQTPGQGLQFLFEYFSETQRNKGNFPGRFSGRQFSNSRSEMNVSTLELGDSALYLCASSLLGSNEQFFGPGTRLTVL.

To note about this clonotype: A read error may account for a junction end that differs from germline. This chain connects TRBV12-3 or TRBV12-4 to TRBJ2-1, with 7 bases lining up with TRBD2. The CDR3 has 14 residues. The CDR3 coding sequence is TGTGCCAGCAATTTAGGTGGGAGGGGTGATGAGCAGTTCTTC. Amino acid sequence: CASNLGGRGDEQFF.

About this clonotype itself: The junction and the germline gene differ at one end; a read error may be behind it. Written as DNA, the CDR3 is TGTGCCAGCAGTACAGGGACAGACCCTTCATACTATGGCTACATCTTC. Translated, it gives CASSTGTDPSYYGYIF. The rearrangement joins TRBV6-5 to TRBJ1-2, with 7 bases that match TRBD1. Germline CDR1 reads MNHEY; CDR2 reads SVGAGI. The CDR3 has 16 residues.

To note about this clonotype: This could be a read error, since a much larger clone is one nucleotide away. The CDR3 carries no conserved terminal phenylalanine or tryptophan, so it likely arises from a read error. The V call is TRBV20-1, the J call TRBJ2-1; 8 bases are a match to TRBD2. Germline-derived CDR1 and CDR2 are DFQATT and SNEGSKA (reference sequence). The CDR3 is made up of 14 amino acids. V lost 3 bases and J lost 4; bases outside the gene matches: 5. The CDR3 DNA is TGCAGTGCTAGCGGCCGGGAGGGTTACAATGAGCAGTTCCTC. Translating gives CSASGREGYNEQFL.

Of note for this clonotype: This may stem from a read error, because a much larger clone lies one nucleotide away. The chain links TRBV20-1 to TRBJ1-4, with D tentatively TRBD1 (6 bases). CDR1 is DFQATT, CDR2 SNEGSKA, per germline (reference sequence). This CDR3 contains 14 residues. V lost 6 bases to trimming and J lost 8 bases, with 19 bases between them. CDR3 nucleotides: TGCAGTGCACCAACTACAGGGCTTAACGAAAAACTGTTTTTT. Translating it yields CSAPTTGLNEKLFF.

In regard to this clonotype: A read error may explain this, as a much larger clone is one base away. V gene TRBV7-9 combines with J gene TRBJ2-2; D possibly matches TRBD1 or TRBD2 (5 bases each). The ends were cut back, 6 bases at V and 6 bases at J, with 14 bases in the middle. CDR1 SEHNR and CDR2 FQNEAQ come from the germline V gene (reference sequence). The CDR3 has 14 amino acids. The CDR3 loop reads CASSTGTDSGELFF. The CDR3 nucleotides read TGTGCCAGCAGTACCGGGACCGACTCCGGGGAGCTGTTTTTT. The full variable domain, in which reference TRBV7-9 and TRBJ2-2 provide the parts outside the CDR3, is DTGVSQNPRHKITKRGQNVTFRCDPISEHNRLYWYRQTLGQGPEFLTYFQNEAQLEKSRLLSDRFSAERPKGSFSTLEIQRTEQGDSAMYLCASSTGTDSGELFFGEGSRLTVL.

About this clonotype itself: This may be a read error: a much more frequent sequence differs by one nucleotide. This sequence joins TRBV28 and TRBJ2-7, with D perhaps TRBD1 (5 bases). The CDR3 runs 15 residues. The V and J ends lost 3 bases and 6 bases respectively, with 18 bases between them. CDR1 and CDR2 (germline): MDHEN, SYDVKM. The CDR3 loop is CASSFYRLPVIEQYF. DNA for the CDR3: TGTGCCAGCAGTTTCTACAGGCTCCCGGTGATCGAGCAGTACTTC. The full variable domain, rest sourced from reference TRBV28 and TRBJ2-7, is DVKVTQSSRYLVKRTGEKVFLECVQDMDHENMFWYRQDPGLGLRLIYFSYDVKMKEKGDIPEGYSVSREKKERFSLILESASTNQTSMYLCASSFYRLPVIEQYFGPGTRLTVT.

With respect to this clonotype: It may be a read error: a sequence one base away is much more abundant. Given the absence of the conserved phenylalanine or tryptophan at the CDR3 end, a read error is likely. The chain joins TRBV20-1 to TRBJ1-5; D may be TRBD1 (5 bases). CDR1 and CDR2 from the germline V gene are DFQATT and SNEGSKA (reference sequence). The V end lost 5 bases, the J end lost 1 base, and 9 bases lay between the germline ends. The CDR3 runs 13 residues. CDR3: CSAGGRSNQPQHV. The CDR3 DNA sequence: TGCAGTGCTGGGGGACGCAGCAATCAGCCCCAGCATGTT.

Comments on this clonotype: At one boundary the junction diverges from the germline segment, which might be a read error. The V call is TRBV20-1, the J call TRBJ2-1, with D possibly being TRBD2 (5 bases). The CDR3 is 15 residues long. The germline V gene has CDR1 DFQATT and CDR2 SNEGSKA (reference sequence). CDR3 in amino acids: CIAPLGGPLYNEQLF. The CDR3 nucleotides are TGCATTGCTCCCCTTGGAGGACCCTTATACAATGAGCAGCTCTTC.

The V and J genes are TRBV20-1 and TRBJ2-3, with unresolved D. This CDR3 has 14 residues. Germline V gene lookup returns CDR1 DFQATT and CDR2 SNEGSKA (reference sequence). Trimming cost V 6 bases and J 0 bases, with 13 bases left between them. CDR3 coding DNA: TGCAGTGCCCTAGTGGACCCTAGCACAGATACGCAGTATTTT. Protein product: CSALVDPSTDTQYF.

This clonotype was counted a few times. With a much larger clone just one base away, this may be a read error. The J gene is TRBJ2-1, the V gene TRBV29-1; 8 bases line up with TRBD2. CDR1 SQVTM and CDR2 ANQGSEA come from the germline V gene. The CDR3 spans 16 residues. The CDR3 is CSATPLTSGTYSEQFF. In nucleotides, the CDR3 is TGCAGCGCCACCCCTCTAACTAGCGGCACCTACAGTGAGCAGTTCTTC.

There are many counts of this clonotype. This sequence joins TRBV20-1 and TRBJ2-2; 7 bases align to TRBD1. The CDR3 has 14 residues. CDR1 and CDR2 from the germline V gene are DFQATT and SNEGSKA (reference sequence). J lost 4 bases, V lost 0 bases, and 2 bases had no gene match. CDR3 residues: CSARDAGGTGELFF. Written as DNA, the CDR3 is TGCAGTGCTAGAGATGCAGGGGGCACCGGGGAGCTGTTTTTT.

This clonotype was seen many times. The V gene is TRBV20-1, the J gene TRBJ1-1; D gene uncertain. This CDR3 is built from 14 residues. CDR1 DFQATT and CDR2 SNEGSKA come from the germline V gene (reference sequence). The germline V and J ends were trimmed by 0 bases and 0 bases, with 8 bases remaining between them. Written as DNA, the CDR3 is TGCAGTGCTAGAGACAACCCCATGAACACTGAAGCTTTCTTT. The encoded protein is CSARDNPMNTEAFF.

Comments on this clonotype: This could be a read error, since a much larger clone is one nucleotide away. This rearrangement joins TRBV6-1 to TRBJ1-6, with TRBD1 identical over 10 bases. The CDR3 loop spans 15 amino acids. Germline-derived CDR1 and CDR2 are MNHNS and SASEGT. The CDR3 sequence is CASSAFGQGVEALYF. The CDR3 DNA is TGTGCCAGCAGTGCCTTCGGACAGGGGGTAGAGGCCCTCTACTTT.

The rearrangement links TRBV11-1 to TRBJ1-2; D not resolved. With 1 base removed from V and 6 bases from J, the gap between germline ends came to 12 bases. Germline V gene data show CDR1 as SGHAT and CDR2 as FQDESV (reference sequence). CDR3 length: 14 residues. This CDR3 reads CASSLDGTDDGYTF. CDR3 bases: TGTGCCAGCAGCTTAGATGGAACAGACGATGGCTACACCTTC.

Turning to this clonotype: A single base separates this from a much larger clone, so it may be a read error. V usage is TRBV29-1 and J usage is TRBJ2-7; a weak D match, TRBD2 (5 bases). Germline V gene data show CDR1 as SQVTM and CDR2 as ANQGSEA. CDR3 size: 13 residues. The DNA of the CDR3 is TGCGGCGTTGATATCGGCCGGGGTGACGAGCAGTACTTC. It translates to CGVDIGRGDEQYF.